This entry concerns a single T cell receptor (beta chain). The data are from a study of control samples from healthy donors and cancer patients. The CDR3 covers 15 residues. Germline CDR1 and CDR2: SGDLS and YYNGEE. Trimming took 4 bases from V and 7 from J; bases not matched to a gene: 11. Clones were sequenced by immunoSEQ multiplex PCR, and TCRdb holds only the in-frame ones, with some missing. The sample carries 120,000 to 150,000 clones, roughly 89% recorded once. The origin of this receptor is a man aged 30 to 39 in good health. Sequenced: blood. This chain connects TRBV9 to TRBJ2-4; 7 bases fit TRBD1. The CDR3 region is CASSPTGDKRNIQYF. Written as DNA, the CDR3 is TGTGCCAGCAGCCCAACAGGGGATAAGAGGAACATTCAGTACTTC.